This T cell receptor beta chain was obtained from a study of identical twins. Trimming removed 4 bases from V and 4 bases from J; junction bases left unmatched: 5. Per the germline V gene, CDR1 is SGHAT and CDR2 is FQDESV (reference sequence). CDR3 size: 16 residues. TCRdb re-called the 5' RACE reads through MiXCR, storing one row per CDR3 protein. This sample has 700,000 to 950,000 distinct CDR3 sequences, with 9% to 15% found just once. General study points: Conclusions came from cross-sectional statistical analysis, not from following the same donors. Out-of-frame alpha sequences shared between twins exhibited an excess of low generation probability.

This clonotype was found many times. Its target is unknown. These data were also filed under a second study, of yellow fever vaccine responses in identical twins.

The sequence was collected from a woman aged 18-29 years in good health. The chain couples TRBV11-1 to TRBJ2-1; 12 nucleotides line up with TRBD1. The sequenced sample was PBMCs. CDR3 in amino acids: CASSYRDRGQYNEQFF. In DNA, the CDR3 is TGTGCCAGCAGCTACCGGGACAGGGGGCAATACAATGAGCAGTTCTTC. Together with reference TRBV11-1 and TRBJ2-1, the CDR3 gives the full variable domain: EAEVAQSPRYKITEKSQAVAFWCDPISGHATLYWYRQILGQGPELLVQFQDESVVDDSQLPKDRFSAERLKGVDSTLKIQPAELGDSAMYLCASSYRDRGQYNEQFFGPGTRLTVL.